This TCR beta chain was documented in a study of shared clonotypes between healthy human individuals. Study-level background: Samples came from two female and three male donors aged 18 to 49.

This CDR3 is built from 10 residues. The germline CDR1 and CDR2 sequences are DFQATT and SNEGSKA (reference sequence). Trimming shortened V by 8 bases and J by 4 bases, and 8 bases separated the two germline ends. Notes on the study in general: Generation probabilities were higher for clonotypes shared across all four sorted-subset donors than for unshared ones. Exclusively blood specimens were collected; tissue repertoires likely differ.

An approximately 210 ng quantity of DNA, tens of thousands of T cell genomes, went into the sorted-subset replicate PCRs. Measured with immunoSEQ multiplex PCR; TCRdb has only the in-frame clones, and not every one. The sample holds under 750,000 clones, 55% to 80% seen once. Notes on this clone: What it binds is not known. Additional DNA sequences in this sample encode the identical CDR3.

The clonotype comes from a young woman in good health. The rearrangement uses TRBV20-1 and TRBJ1-2; D not resolved. The sequencing sample was made of memory CD4+ T cells sorted from blood. Subset denoted: CD45RA-negative fraction. The CDR3 region has the DNA TGCAGTACTTACGTCTATGGCTACACCTTC. Translation gives CSTYVYGYTF.